This TCR beta chain was identified in a study of blood T cell repertoires in COVID-19 (dated by TCRdb to the early 2020s). Broadly, across the study: Collaborator samples came from the United States, Italy and Spain and covered acute and convalescent phases of COVID-19. The repertoires were made available in a free public database intended to serve as a resource for research on the immune response to SARS-CoV-2. Deeply sampled blood TCRbeta repertoires from subjects exposed to, actively infected with, or recovered from COVID-19 were included in the dataset. The material from the prospective study consisted of cDNA or gDNA derived from T cells, B-cell-depleted T cells, or PBMCs. A de-identified subject ID, COVID-19 status, age in years and sex were almost always included in the sample metadata. Where available, HLA class I and class II types were taken from metadata supplied by the sample provider and were not determined by assay-based typing. Samples came from the ongoing ImmuneRACE study (first 160 participants) plus 1,254 subjects from 6 global collaborators.

In Seattle, one collaborating source enrolled patients while the infection was active and tracked those patients longitudinally over the course of disease. Whole blood was collected in K2EDTA tubes by collaborating institutions according to the institutions' own protocols. For TCRbeta analysis, collaborators shipped samples in one of three forms: frozen whole blood, isolated PBMCs, or DNA extracted from either of those sample types. TCRbeta CDR3 regions were amplified from genomic DNA by means of the immunoSEQ Assay, a bias-controlled multiplex PCR. In the authors' own workflow: The number of nucleated cells in each sample was estimated from the amplification of reference gene primers within the assay. Sequence reads were collapsed and filtered to measure the absolute abundance of every unique TCRbeta CDR3 rearrangement. For each sample, productive Simpson clonality was calculated by taking the square root of Simpson's diversity index across productive rearrangements. The table was pulled from immuneACCESS by TCRdb, which kept in-frame rearrangements only. Such tables lose some clones; where checked, under half of the loss comes from unresolved V genes, and the rest has no known cause. V and J calls and clone size are given by that table; D and trimming were obtained from the DNA. Present in this sample are about 420,000 clones, 70% to 90% of which were seen just once. The top ten clonotypes cover around 0.92% of the sample.

The germline V gene sets CDR1 to SGHRS and CDR2 to YFSETQ. Trimming removed 0 bases from V and 4 bases from J, leaving 10 bases between the germline ends. The CDR3 contains 14 residues, cysteine and phenylalanine counted. Only the CDR3 DNA is retained, 42 bases long and in frame from the first base. To note about this clone: No cognate antigen has been identified for it. No base-level quality is on record; no much larger clone is a single base apart.

Overall study outcomes, separate from this receptor: The quantity of clinical and demographic metadata differed by source and by participant and was supplied without curation.

The material sequenced was peripheral blood. The V gene is TRBV5-1 and the J gene is TRBJ2-5; the D region possibly corresponds to TRBD1 (5 bases align). The clonotype originates from a man aged 18 to 30 with COVID-19, enrolled during active disease. This receptor has the CDR3 CASSLGSRGETQYF. The DNA reads as follows: TGCGCCAGCAGCTTGGGGTCTAGGGGAGAGACCCAGTACTTC.